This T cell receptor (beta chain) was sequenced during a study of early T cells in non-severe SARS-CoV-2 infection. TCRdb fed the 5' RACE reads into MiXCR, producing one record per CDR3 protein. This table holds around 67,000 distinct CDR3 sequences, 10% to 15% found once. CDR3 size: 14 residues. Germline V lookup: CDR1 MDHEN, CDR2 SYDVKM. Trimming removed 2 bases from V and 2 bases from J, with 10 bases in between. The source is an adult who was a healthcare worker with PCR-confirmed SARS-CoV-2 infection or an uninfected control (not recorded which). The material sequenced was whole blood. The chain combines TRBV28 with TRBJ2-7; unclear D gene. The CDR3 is CASSLTHATYEQYF. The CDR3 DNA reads TGTGCCAGCAGTTTAACGCACGCAACCTACGAGCAGTACTTC.